The rows below give T cell receptor beta chains drawn from one sample of a study of blood T cell repertoires in COVID-19. Only in-frame clones appear in the TCRdb table, and some are missing; sequencing was by immunoSEQ multiplex PCR. Of around 130,000 clones detected, roughly 82% appear once; the ten largest clones hold around an eighth. Source material: peripheral blood. Receptor source: a human donor in a cohort sampled during active COVID-19. Each CDR3 is given with its conserved first and last residue. Each record gives: V gene, J gene, CDR3 protein.

v_gene: TRBV7-2; j_gene: TRBJ2-5; CDR3aa: CASSFQGAETQYF
v_gene: TRBV7-2; j_gene: TRBJ2-5; CDR3aa: CASSLNPGLETQYF
v_gene: TRBV7-2; j_gene: TRBJ1-2; CDR3aa: CASSLRVVTGAFYGYTF
v_gene: TRBV5-1; j_gene: TRBJ2-1; CDR3aa: CASSLAGTGIFDEQFF
v_gene: TRBV6-2/TRBV6-3; j_gene: TRBJ1-2; CDR3aa: CASSLNRGHDGYTF
v_gene: TRBV6-5; j_gene: TRBJ2-3; CDR3aa: CASKRGTSTDTQYF
v_gene: TRBV10-3; j_gene: TRBJ1-1; CDR3aa: CAISDRVRDGEAFF
v_gene: TRBV5-1; j_gene: TRBJ1-1; CDR3aa: CASSLVGRGGTEAFF
v_gene: TRBV5-1; j_gene: TRBJ2-3; CDR3aa: CASSPYMSTDTQYF
v_gene: TRBV28; j_gene: TRBJ1-4; CDR3aa: CASRAGQGSWEKLFF
v_gene: TRBV2; j_gene: TRBJ1-4; CDR3aa: CASSATGLANEKLFF
v_gene: TRBV7-8; j_gene: TRBJ1-6; CDR3aa: CASSLGIVYNSPLHF
v_gene: TRBV5-8; j_gene: TRBJ2-6; CDR3aa: CASSLGGNSGANVLTF
v_gene: TRBV6-6; j_gene: TRBJ2-1; CDR3aa: CASRSASGGDNEQFF
v_gene: TRBV11-2; j_gene: TRBJ2-7; CDR3aa: CASKTGFYEQYF
v_gene: TRBV4-2; j_gene: TRBJ2-3; CDR3aa: CASSHGQGTDTQYF
v_gene: TRBV10-3; j_gene: TRBJ2-5; CDR3aa: CAISESLTGVQETQYF
v_gene: TRBV7-2; j_gene: TRBJ1-6; CDR3aa: CASSRRGGGNNSPLHF